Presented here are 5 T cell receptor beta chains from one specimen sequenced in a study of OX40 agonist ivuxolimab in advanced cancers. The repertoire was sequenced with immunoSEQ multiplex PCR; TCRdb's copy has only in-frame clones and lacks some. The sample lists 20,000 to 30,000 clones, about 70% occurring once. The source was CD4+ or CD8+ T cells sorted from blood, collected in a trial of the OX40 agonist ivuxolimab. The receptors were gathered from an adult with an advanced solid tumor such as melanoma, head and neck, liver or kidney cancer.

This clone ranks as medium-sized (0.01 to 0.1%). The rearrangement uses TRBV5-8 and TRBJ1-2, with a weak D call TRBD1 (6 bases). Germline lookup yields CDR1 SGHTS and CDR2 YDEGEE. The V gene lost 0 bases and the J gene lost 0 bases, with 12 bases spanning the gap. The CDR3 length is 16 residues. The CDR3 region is CASSLVSHRANYGYTF. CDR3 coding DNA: TGTGCCAGCAGCTTGGTGTCGCACAGGGCTAACTATGGCTACACCTTC.

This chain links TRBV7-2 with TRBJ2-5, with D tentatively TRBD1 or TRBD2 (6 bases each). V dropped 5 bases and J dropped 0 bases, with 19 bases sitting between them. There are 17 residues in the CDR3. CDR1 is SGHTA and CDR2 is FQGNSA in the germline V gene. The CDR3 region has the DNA TGTGCCAGCAGCCCAAGCAGAACGGGGGCGGACCAAGAGACCCAGTACTTC. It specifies CASSPSRTGADQETQYF.

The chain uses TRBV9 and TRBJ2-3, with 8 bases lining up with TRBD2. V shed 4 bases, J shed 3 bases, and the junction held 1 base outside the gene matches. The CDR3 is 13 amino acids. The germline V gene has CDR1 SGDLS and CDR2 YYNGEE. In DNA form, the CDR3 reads TGTGCCAGCAGCTCGGGAGGGACAGATACGCAGTATTTT. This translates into CASSSGGTDTQYF.

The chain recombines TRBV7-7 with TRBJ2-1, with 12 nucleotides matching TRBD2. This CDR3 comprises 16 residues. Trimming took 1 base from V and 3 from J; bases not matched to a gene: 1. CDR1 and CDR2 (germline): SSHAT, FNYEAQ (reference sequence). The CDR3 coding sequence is TGTGCCAGCAGCTTAGGGACTAGCGGGGTCTACAATGAGCAGTTCTTC. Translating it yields CASSLGTSGVYNEQFF.

DNA of the CDR3: TGTGCCAGCAGTGAGCTAGGTCTCAGGAGAGGCTACACCTTC. Its translation is CASSELGLRRGYTF. The chain is built from TRBV2 and TRBJ1-2, with D unclear. The CDR3 extends over 14 amino acids. The V end lost 3 bases, the J end lost 8 bases, and 16 bases lay between the germline ends. The germline CDR1 and CDR2 sequences are SNHLY and FYNNEI.